The 18 T cell receptor beta chains in this list originate from one sample, sequenced in a study of neurological immune-mediated disorders. TCRdb itself ran the 5' RACE reads through MiXCR, one entry per CDR3 protein. The table includes 55,000 to 65,000 distinct CDR3 sequences, roughly 3.2% detected once. Sequencing was carried out using PBMCs. The source of these receptors is a woman under 40 with multiple sclerosis.

This clonotype was recorded at least ten times. The chain couples TRBV20-1 to TRBJ2-7; TRBD2 aligns across 10 bases. V was clipped by 0 bases and J by 2 bases; unmatched bases: 7. Germline V CDR1 and CDR2: DFQATT, SNEGSKA (reference sequence). CDR3 length: 16 residues. The CDR3 protein is CSARDPLAGAPYEQYF. The CDR3, as DNA: TGCAGTGCTAGAGACCCTCTAGCGGGAGCCCCCTACGAGCAGTACTTC.

This clonotype has ten or more counts. The gene calls are TRBV7-2 and TRBJ2-1; possible D gene TRBD2, 6 bases. This CDR3 contains 15 residues. The V end was cut by 5 bases, the J end by 10 bases, with 21 bases between. Germline V CDR1 and CDR2: SGHTA, FQGNSA. CDR3 sequence: CASSLLEGGYSEQFF. The DNA for the CDR3 is TGTGCCAGCAGCCTCCTTGAAGGAGGGTACAGCGAGCAGTTCTTC.

This clonotype was recorded many times. This sequence joins TRBV5-1 and TRBJ2-7; D unclear. V gave up 3 bases and J gave up 0 bases, with 7 bases separating them. The CDR3 contains 13 residues. Germline V CDR1 and CDR2: SGHRS, YFSETQ. The CDR3 DNA reads as TGCGCCAGCAGCTCCGTGAGCTCCTACGAGCAGTACTTC. It yields the protein CASSSVSSYEQYF.

This clonotype occurred many times. This chain joins TRBV20-1 and TRBJ1-4; D is perhaps TRBD1 (6 bases). Per germline, CDR1 DFQATT and CDR2 SNEGSKA (reference sequence). This CDR3 has 13 residues. With 3 bases removed from V and 7 bases from J, the gap between germline ends came to 12 bases. DNA of the CDR3: TGCAGTGCTAGGTTACAGGGAGTTGAAAAACTGTTTTTT. As protein: CSARLQGVEKLFF.

This clonotype showed up many times. The rearrangement joins TRBV28 to TRBJ2-7; TRBD1 aligns across 8 bases. The CDR3 has 16 amino acids. Germline-derived CDR1 and CDR2 are MDHEN and SYDVKM. V lost 2 bases, J lost 1 base, and 7 bases stayed unmatched. CDR3 in amino acids: CASSLTGGYYSYEQYF. CDR3 nucleotides: TGTGCCAGCAGTTTAACAGGGGGGTACTATTCCTACGAGCAGTACTTC.

This clonotype occurred many times. V gene TRBV6-5 combines with J gene TRBJ1-2; a possible D gene is TRBD1 (5 bases). The CDR3 has 14 residues. Trimming shortened V by 4 bases and J by 4 bases, and 13 bases separated the two germline ends. Germline V gene data show CDR1 as MNHEY and CDR2 as SVGAGI. In DNA form, the CDR3 reads TGTGCCAGCAGTTCTCGACAGATATCCTATGGCTACACCTTC. This gives the protein CASSSRQISYGYTF.

This clonotype was seen at least ten times. CDR3 in amino acids: CASSVGTGTQPQHF. CDR3 bases: TGTGCCAGCAGCGTTGGGACGGGGACTCAGCCCCAGCATTTT. J is TRBJ1-5 and V is TRBV9, with D possibly TRBD1 on 5 matching bases. Trimming removed 2 bases from V and 6 bases from J, with 12 bases in between. The CDR3 runs to 14 residues. Germline loops: CDR1 SGDLS, CDR2 YYNGEE.

This clonotype was observed many times. The chain joins TRBV9 to TRBJ2-5; D is uncertain. The CDR3 totals 13 residues. Trimming cost V 3 bases and J 7 bases, with 13 bases left between them. Germline V gene sequence: CDR1 SGDLS, CDR2 YYNGEE. The CDR3 reads CASSANWPGTQYF. CDR3 nucleotides: TGTGCCAGCAGCGCAAACTGGCCTGGGACCCAGTACTTC.

Many counts were recorded for this clonotype. The chain carries TRBV19 and TRBJ2-1; tentative D call: TRBD1 (6 bases). V dropped 8 bases and J dropped 8 bases, with 16 bases sitting between them. The length of the CDR3 is 13 residues. Per the germline V gene, CDR1 is LNHDA and CDR2 is SQIVND (reference sequence). DNA of the CDR3: TGTGCCAGTCACAAACAGGGTTACGATGAGCAGTTCTTC. The encoded protein is CASHKQGYDEQFF.

This clonotype was seen many times. The rearrangement links TRBV12-3 or TRBV12-4 to TRBJ2-7; weak D call: TRBD1 (5 bases). The CDR3 spans 13 residues. V dropped 6 bases and J dropped 2 bases, with 11 bases sitting between them. Here the CDR3 DNA reads TGTGCCAGCAGACGTCAGGGTGCCTACGAGCAGTACTTC. Protein: CASRRQGAYEQYF.

In its sample, this clonotype was seen many times. The chain combines TRBV25-1 with TRBJ2-1; TRBD2 matches at 11 bases. The CDR3 is 15 residues long. Unmatched junction bases numbered 5, after V lost 1 base and J lost 9 bases. Germline lookup yields CDR1 MGHDK and CDR2 SYGVNS. The CDR3 region has the DNA TGTGCCAGCAGTGAATTGGGGCTAGCGGGAGGTGAGCAGTTCTTC. Translation gives CASSELGLAGGEQFF.

As for this clonotype: It may be a read error: a sequence one base away is much more abundant. The gene calls are TRBV7-2 and TRBJ1-2; D is unresolved. Germline loops: CDR1 SGHTA, CDR2 FQGNSA. This CDR3 is 14 amino acids long. The DNA for the CDR3 is TGTGCCAGCGGCTTGGGAGGGTTTGGCTATGGCTACACCTTC. It codes for CASGLGGFGYGYTF.

This clonotype was picked up many times. The junction shows a germline mismatch at one end, possibly a read error. The J gene is TRBJ1-6, the V gene TRBV10-3; D might be TRBD1 (6 bases). Germline CDR1 and CDR2: ENHRY and SYGVKD. The CDR3 loop spans 15 amino acids. CDR3 residues: CAISEGGSGNSPLNF. The CDR3 DNA sequence: TGTGCCATCAGTGAGGGGGGCAGTGGTAATTCACCCCTCAACTTT.

This clonotype was observed at least ten times. The V and J genes are TRBV6-6 and TRBJ2-6; D is perhaps TRBD1 (6 bases). This CDR3 is built from 15 residues. Germline CDR1 is MNHNY and CDR2 is SVGAGI (reference sequence). The ends were cut back, 7 bases at V and 1 base at J, with 11 bases in the middle. Here the CDR3 reads CASNSGESGANVLTF. CDR3 in DNA: TGTGCCAGCAATTCAGGGGAATCTGGGGCCAACGTCCTGACTTTC.

This clonotype appeared many times. J is TRBJ2-7 and V is TRBV25-1, with a tentative D call TRBD2 (8 bases). V lost 9 bases and J lost 3, with 15 bases in between. CDR1 is MGHDK, CDR2 SYGVNS, per germline. The CDR3 consists of 13 residues. CDR3 region: CASRGGQLYEQYF. CDR3 sequence (DNA): TGTGCCAGTCGGGGGGGACAGCTCTACGAGCAGTACTTC.

This clonotype occurred many times. V gene TRBV20-1 combines with J gene TRBJ2-5; 8 nucleotides align to TRBD2. The CDR3 contains 15 residues. From germline, CDR1 is DFQATT and CDR2 SNEGSKA (reference sequence). V shed 0 bases, J shed 7 bases, and the junction held 10 bases outside the gene matches. CDR3 protein: CSARDSTSGRRTQYF. The CDR3 DNA follows: TGCAGTGCTAGAGATAGCACTAGCGGAAGGAGGACCCAGTACTTC.

At least ten counts were recorded for this clonotype. The chain uses TRBV12-3 or TRBV12-4 and TRBJ1-3; TRBD1 is a possible D gene (5 bases). V shed 7 bases and J shed 3 bases, with 13 bases lying between them. The CDR3 totals 14 residues. This CDR3 is CASTKRDVGNTIYF. CDR3 in DNA: TGTGCCAGCACCAAAAGGGACGTTGGAAACACCATATATTTT.

The table lists this clonotype with many counts. The chain links TRBV4-1 to TRBJ2-1; 10 bases are shared with TRBD2. Germline V CDR1 and CDR2: MGHRA, YSYEKL. The V and J ends lost 1 base and 8 bases, in that order; junction bases with no gene match: 11. This CDR3 contains 17 residues. This chain's CDR3 is CASSQAVGLAAGDEQFF. DNA for the CDR3: TGCGCCAGCAGCCAAGCCGTCGGACTAGCGGCCGGGGATGAGCAGTTCTTC.